The 20 T cell receptor beta chains in this list originate from one sample, sequenced in a study of blood T cell repertoires in COVID-19. Data came from immunoSEQ multiplex PCR; TCRdb stores just in-frame clones and leaves some out. The table shows under 300,000 clones, with 85% to 90% occurring only once. What was sequenced was peripheral blood. Source of these receptors: a human donor in a cohort sampled during active COVID-19.

The chain recombines TRBV12-3 or TRBV12-4 with TRBJ1-1, with D possibly TRBD1 on 5 matching bases. Deletions cut 2 bases from V and 5 bases from J, with 9 bases between. The CDR3 totals 13 residues. CDR3 sequence: CASSLLGGTEAFF. CDR3 nucleotides: TGTGCCAGCAGTTTACTTGGGGGGACTGAAGCTTTCTTT.

CDR3 DNA: TGTGCCAGCAGTGTTTCGGGACAGGGAAGGTACGAGCAGTACTTC. Translation gives CASSVSGQGRYEQYF. This chain uses TRBV2 with TRBJ2-7; 9 nucleotides agree with TRBD1. CDR1 and CDR2 from the germline V gene are SNHLY and FYNNEI. The CDR3 consists of 15 residues. Trimming cost V 4 bases and J 4 bases; bases outside gene matches: 8.

The table lists this clone with a few counts. This sequence joins TRBV15 and TRBJ1-5; weak D call: TRBD1 (5 bases). Trimming stripped 2 bases from V and 0 bases from J, with 8 bases between. This CDR3 spans 15 amino acids. Germline loops: CDR1 LNHNV, CDR2 YYDKDF (reference sequence). The chain's CDR3 is CATSRNRNSNQPQHF. The DNA of the CDR3 is TGTGCCACCAGCAGAAACAGGAATAGCAATCAGCCCCAGCATTTT. The full variable domain, its missing parts supplied by reference TRBV15 and TRBJ1-5, is DAMVIQNPRYQVTQFGKPVTLSCSQTLNHNVMYWYQQKSSQAPKLLFHYYDKDFNNEADTPDNFQSRRPNTSFCFLDIRSPGLGDTAMYLCATSRNRNSNQPQHFGDGTRLSIL.

The rearrangement links TRBV5-1 to TRBJ1-6; D is undetermined. Germline loops: CDR1 SGHRS, CDR2 YFSETQ. Trimming stripped 2 bases from V and 10 bases from J, with 25 bases between. The CDR3 runs to 18 residues. The CDR3 coding sequence is TGCGCCAGCAGCTTAGGCCAAGCATCTACGAGGATAGTGTCACCCCTCCACTTT. This encodes CASSLGQASTRIVSPLHF.

The chain has TRBV5-1 and TRBJ2-7; 7 bases are a match to TRBD1. The CDR3 loop spans 15 amino acids. Trimming cost V 4 bases and J 9 bases; bases outside gene matches: 16. CDR1 and CDR2 (germline): SGHRS, YFSETQ. In nucleotides, the CDR3 is TGCGCCAGCAGCCCGGATTTAGGACAGGCCGCGGGGCAGTACTTC. This gives the protein CASSPDLGQAAGQYF.

Here the CDR3 reads CASSSGEMGSLNIQYF. In DNA, the CDR3 is TGTGCCAGCAGTTCTGGGGAGATGGGTTCGTTAAACATTCAGTACTTC. The chain couples TRBV6-5 to TRBJ2-4; TRBD2 is a possible D gene (5 bases). The CDR3 contains 16 residues. Germline CDR1 is MNHEY and CDR2 is SVGAGI. V was shortened by 4 bases and J by 6 bases, with 19 bases between the two germline ends.

V is TRBV3-1 (or the pseudogene TRBV3-2) and J is TRBJ2-7; 9 positions agree with TRBD2. Germline CDR1 LGHDT, CDR2 YNNKEL (reference sequence). CDR3 length: 15 amino acids. Trimming removed 4 bases from V and 6 bases from J; junction bases left unmatched: 10. The CDR3 protein is CASSPSAGGGLEQYF. For the CDR3, the DNA is TGTGCCAGCAGCCCCTCGGCGGGAGGGGGTCTCGAGCAGTACTTC.

J is TRBJ1-1 and V is TRBV18; D may be TRBD1 (6 bases). Trimming removed 1 base from V and 1 base from J, with 7 bases in between. CDR3 size: 14 residues. The V gene's germline CDR1 is KGHSH and CDR2 LQKENI. The CDR3 loop reads CASSPQTGNTEAFF. CDR3 DNA sequence: TGTGCCAGCTCACCACAGACAGGGAACACTGAAGCTTTCTTT.

This clone has just one count. The chain links TRBV7-9 to TRBJ2-2; 7 positions match TRBD2. Germline V gene lookup returns CDR1 SEHNR and CDR2 FQNEAQ (reference sequence). The CDR3 is 15 amino acids. V lost 5 bases, J lost 4 bases, and 7 bases stayed unmatched. CDR3 sequence: CASSHGLVPTGELFF. In DNA form, the CDR3 reads TGTGCCAGCAGCCACGGACTAGTTCCCACCGGGGAGCTGTTTTTT.

With respect to this clone: This sample also contains other DNA sequences that code for the same CDR3. V is TRBV7-9 and J is TRBJ2-7, with 7 positions matching TRBD1. Trimming removed 4 bases from V and 5 bases from J; junction bases left unmatched: 2. Germline CDR1 and CDR2: SEHNR and FQNEAQ (reference sequence). The CDR3 totals 12 residues. The CDR3 DNA reads as TGTGCCAGCAGCTACAGGGGACACGAGCAGTACTTC. Translation gives CASSYRGHEQYF. Filled out from reference TRBV7-9 and TRBJ2-7, the complete variable domain reads DTGVSQNPRHKITKRGQNVTFRCDPISEHNRLYWYRQTLGQGPEFLTYFQNEAQLEKSRLLSDRFSAERPKGSFSTLEIQRTEQGDSAMYLCASSYRGHEQYFGPGTRLTVT.

V and J are TRBV12-3 or TRBV12-4 and TRBJ1-1; D might be TRBD1 (6 bases). The V gene lost 3 bases and the J gene lost 8 bases, with 13 bases spanning the gap. The CDR3 covers 13 residues. The CDR3 loop reads CASSLSTGTEAFF. CDR3 coding DNA: TGTGCCAGCAGTTTGAGTACAGGGACAGAAGCTTTCTTT.

The DNA for the CDR3 is TGTGCCAGCAGCCAGACTAGCGGGGTAAATGAGCAGTTCTTC. This sequence encodes CASSQTSGVNEQFF. V is TRBV6-6 and J is TRBJ2-1, with 11 bases fitting TRBD2. V lost 6 bases to trimming and J lost 7 bases; unmatched junction nucleotides: 5. Per the germline V gene, CDR1 is MNHNY and CDR2 is SVGAGI (reference sequence). The CDR3 spans 14 residues.

This clone occurred once. The rearrangement uses TRBV10-3 and TRBJ2-1, with 7 bases that match TRBD1. Germline V gene sequence: CDR1 ENHRY, CDR2 SYGVKD. This CDR3 contains 13 residues. Germline trimming cut 10 bases from V and 5 bases from J; bases unmatched to any gene: 8. The CDR3 sequence: CATNRGYDNEQFF. The CDR3 bases are TGTGCCACAAACAGGGGCTACGACAATGAGCAGTTCTTC.

As to this clone: The same CDR3 can be traced to other DNA sequences in this sample. V gene TRBV9 combines with J gene TRBJ2-1, with a tentative D call TRBD2 (6 bases). The CDR3 has 15 residues. The germline gives CDR1 SGDLS, CDR2 YYNGEE. The V gene lost 0 bases and the J gene lost 3 bases, with 10 bases spanning the gap. The CDR3 sequence is CASSVAGGSYNEQFF. The CDR3 nucleotides read TGTGCCAGCAGCGTAGCTGGGGGGAGCTACAATGAGCAGTTCTTC.

Here the CDR3 DNA reads TGCGCCAGCAAAGACACAGGGGACGGCTACACCTTC. It specifies CASKDTGDGYTF. V is TRBV5-1 and J is TRBJ1-2, with TRBD1 identical over 7 bases. The V segment lost 6 bases and the J segment 8 bases; nucleotides outside the gene matches: 7. There are 12 residues in the CDR3. Per the germline V gene, CDR1 is SGHRS and CDR2 is YFSETQ.

The V and J genes are TRBV6-5 and TRBJ2-7; no reliable D call. This CDR3 has 14 residues. With 2 bases removed from V and 0 bases from J, the gap between germline ends came to 8 bases. CDR1 is MNHEY, CDR2 SVGAGI, per germline. The CDR3 bases are TGTGCCAGCAGTTACGCGGAGAGCTCCTACGAGCAGTACTTC. Residues: CASSYAESSYEQYF.

CDR3 residues: CASSVPGGAGTNQPQHF. CDR3 nucleotides: TGTGCCAGCAGCGTCCCTGGGGGGGCGGGGACCAATCAGCCCCAGCATTTT. The chain couples TRBV6-2 or TRBV6-3 to TRBJ1-5, with a possible D match to TRBD1 (6 bases). Deletions cut 6 bases from V and 3 bases from J, with 21 bases between. The CDR3 consists of 17 residues. Germline CDR1 reads MNHEY; CDR2 reads SVGEGT.

The chain recombines TRBV11-2 with TRBJ2-6; 8 nucleotides align to TRBD1. V lost 5 bases to trimming and J lost 4 bases; unmatched junction nucleotides: 16. From germline, CDR1 is SGHAT and CDR2 FQNNGV. The CDR3 covers 19 residues. CDR3 amino acids: CASSIRSGQELVGANVLTF. CDR3 in DNA: TGTGCCAGCAGCATAAGGTCGGGACAGGAGTTAGTGGGGGCCAACGTCCTGACTTTC.

The J gene is TRBJ2-6, the V gene TRBV24-1, with 14 nucleotides matching TRBD2. The CDR3 length is 17 residues. After removal of 9 bases from V and 1 base from J, the junction contained 4 bases not matched to a gene. From germline, CDR1 is KGHDR and CDR2 SFDVKD. The CDR3 DNA sequence: TGTGCCACCGGGACTAGCGGGAGAGCGTCTGGGGCCAACGTCCTGACTTTC. Protein sequence: CATGTSGRASGANVLTF.

The chain employs TRBV9 and TRBJ1-4, with D uncertain. In germline, CDR1 is SGDLS, CDR2 YYNGEE. The V and J ends lost 2 bases and 8 bases respectively, with 13 bases between them. This CDR3 contains 14 residues. CDR3 sequence reads: CASSVTSSREKLFF. CDR3 DNA: TGTGCCAGCAGCGTTACCTCTTCCAGGGAAAAACTGTTTTTT.